A single sample is the source of the 27 T cell receptor beta chains below, sequenced in a study of T cell repertoires in cytomegalovirus infection. One entry per CDR3 protein results from TCRdb running MiXCR on the reads. Of some 680,000 distinct CDR3 sequences in the sample, roughly 35% were seen once. Sequencing was carried out using PBMCs. These receptors originate from a human donor in good health (CMV status not recorded). Some clones in this sample may be carry-over from other donors' samples.

The sample holds many counts of this clonotype. This chain uses TRBV7-2 with TRBJ2-5; TRBD2 agrees at 11 bases. V shed 8 bases, J shed 4 bases, and the junction held 12 bases outside the gene matches. This CDR3 contains 16 residues. The germline V gene encodes CDR1 SGHTA and CDR2 FQGNSA. CDR3 protein: CASGPLAGGPRETQYF. Here the CDR3 DNA reads TGTGCCAGCGGGCCTCTAGCGGGGGGCCCTAGAGAGACCCAGTACTTC.

The chain combines TRBV7-9 with TRBJ2-7; TRBD1 matches 9 bases. The CDR3 covers 14 residues. V gave up 5 bases and J gave up 8 bases; unmatched junction bases: 10. Germline assignment: CDR1 SEHNR and CDR2 FQNEAQ (reference sequence). The CDR3 nucleotides read TGTGCCAGCAGCCTGAGGGACAGGGTTTGGCAGCAGTACTTC. Its translation: CASSLRDRVWQQYF.

The chain joins TRBV28 to TRBJ2-7; TRBD1 aligns across 12 bases. The CDR3 runs to 15 residues. V shed 6 bases, J shed 5 bases, and the junction held 8 bases outside the gene matches. Germline V gives CDR1 MDHEN, CDR2 SYDVKM. This chain's CDR3 is CASSYRDRGLNEQYF. The CDR3 nucleotides are TGTGCCAGCAGCTACCGGGACAGGGGGCTAAACGAGCAGTACTTC.

This clonotype occurred a few times. The V gene is TRBV7-2, the J gene TRBJ1-2; D uncertain. The ends were cut back, 1 base at V and 4 bases at J, with 13 bases in the middle. Germline loops: CDR1 SGHTA, CDR2 FQGNSA. The CDR3 runs 15 residues. CDR3 protein: CASSLEYGTFYGYTF. In nucleotides, the CDR3 is TGTGCCAGCAGCTTAGAATACGGAACGTTCTATGGCTACACCTTC. Full variable domain (missing parts from reference TRBV7-2 and TRBJ1-2): GAGVSQSPSNKVTEKGKDVELRCDPISGHTALYWYRQSLGQGLEFLIYFQGNSAPDKSGLPSDRFSAERTGGSVSTLTIQRTQQEDSAVYLCASSLEYGTFYGYTFGSGTRLTVV.

In regard to this clonotype: Compared with germline, one end of the junction differs, possibly owing to a read error. The rearrangement joins TRBV6-1 to TRBJ1-5; D unclear. This CDR3 is 17 amino acids long. The germline CDR1 and CDR2 sequences are MNHNS and SASEGT. The CDR3 loop reads CASSEEPSAPGNQPQHF. The CDR3 DNA follows: TGTGCAAGCAGTGAAGAGCCCTCTGCCCCCGGGAATCAGCCCCAGCATTTT.

This clonotype was picked up a small number of times. V usage is TRBV7-8 and J usage is TRBJ2-2; 8 bases line up with TRBD2. The V gene's germline CDR1 is SGHVS and CDR2 FQNEAQ. The length of the CDR3 is 18 residues. After removal of 2 bases from V and 2 bases from J, the junction contained 10 bases not matched to a gene. The CDR3 reads CASSLIMLAGRNTGELFF. The CDR3 DNA sequence: TGTGCCAGCAGCTTAATAATGTTAGCGGGACGTAACACCGGGGAGCTGTTTTTT. Together with reference TRBV7-8 and TRBJ2-2, the CDR3 gives the full variable domain: GAGVSQSPRYKVAKRGQDVALRCDPISGHVSLFWYQQALGQGPEFLTYFQNEAQLDKSGLPSDRFFAERPEGSVSTLKIQRTQQEDSAVYLCASSLIMLAGRNTGELFFGEGSRLTVL.

As for this clonotype: At one end, the junction sequence differs from germline, possibly due to a read error. The gene calls are TRBV27 and TRBJ2-1; D may be TRBD2 (6 bases). The CDR3 is 13 amino acids. CDR1 is MNHEY, CDR2 SMNVEV, per germline (reference sequence). CDR3 amino acids: CSSSPGLYNEQFF. In nucleotides, the CDR3 is TGTTCCAGCAGTCCGGGACTTTACAATGAGCAGTTCTTC.

V is TRBV7-2 and J is TRBJ2-5; tentative D call: TRBD2 (5 bases). Germline values: CDR1 SGHTA, CDR2 FQGNSA. Trimming left V 3 bases short and J 0 bases short, with 11 bases between. This CDR3 is built from 15 residues. In DNA form, the CDR3 reads TGTGCCAGCAGCTTCCCCCAGCGGTACCAAGAGACCCAGTACTTC. This gives the protein CASSFPQRYQETQYF.

The table lists this clonotype with many counts. J is TRBJ1-1 and V is TRBV4-1; D ambiguous. Germline CDR1 MGHRA, CDR2 YSYEKL. The CDR3 is 14 amino acids. The V gene lost 0 bases and the J gene lost 1 base, with 6 bases spanning the gap. CDR3 in DNA: TGCGCCAGCAGCCAAGATCCCGGGAACACTGAAGCTTTCTTT. It specifies CASSQDPGNTEAFF.

This clonotype has ten or more counts. This chain links TRBV7-8 with TRBJ2-7; TRBD2 is a possible D gene (7 bases). The CDR3 contains 15 residues. With 1 base removed from V and 4 bases from J, the gap between germline ends came to 14 bases. The germline CDR1 and CDR2 sequences are SGHVS and FQNEAQ. CDR3 coding DNA: TGTGCCAGCAGCTTAGAAGGGGGGGGGCCGTACGAGCAGTACTTC. Translation: CASSLEGGGPYEQYF.

The rearrangement uses TRBV20-1 and TRBJ2-3; TRBD2 aligns across 11 bases. Unmatched junction bases numbered 5, after V lost 0 bases and J lost 0 bases. This CDR3 region has 17 residues. Germline V CDR1 and CDR2: DFQATT, SNEGSKA (reference sequence). This chain's CDR3 is CSARDPSGGLSTDTQYF. In nucleotides, the CDR3 is TGCAGTGCTAGAGATCCTAGCGGGGGGCTTAGCACAGATACGCAGTATTTT.

In its sample, this clonotype was seen a few times. The V call is TRBV5-6, the J call TRBJ1-2; 9 bases fit TRBD1. The CDR3 consists of 16 residues. CDR1 and CDR2 (germline): SGHDT, YYEEEE. V lost 4 bases, J lost 6 bases, and 13 bases stayed unmatched. The CDR3, as DNA: TGTGCCAGCAGCCTCCCAGGGACAGGGATTGGGCATGGCTACACCTTC. The encoded protein is CASSLPGTGIGHGYTF.

The table lists this clonotype with a few counts. The chain links TRBV19 to TRBJ2-1, with 8 bases that match TRBD1. The CDR3 totals 15 residues. The junction had 11 bases not matched to a gene; V was cut back by 7 bases and J by 6 bases. In germline, CDR1 is LNHDA, CDR2 SQIVND (reference sequence). DNA of the CDR3: TGTGCCAGTACCATAGGACAGGGCGGTGGCAATGAGCAGTTCTTC. Translation: CASTIGQGGGNEQFF.

Remarks on this clonotype: This could be a read error, since a much larger clone is one nucleotide away. The chain is built from TRBV7-8 and TRBJ2-3, with D perhaps TRBD2 (5 bases). CDR1 and CDR2 from the germline V gene are SGHVS and FQNEAQ. This CDR3 spans 13 amino acids. In DNA form, the CDR3 reads TGTGCCAGCAGCCCTCGGGATCCAGATAAGCAGTATTTT. Its protein is CASSPRDPDKQYF.

The chain has TRBV25-1 and TRBJ2-5; D is undetermined. The germline V gene has CDR1 MGHDK and CDR2 SYGVNS. The CDR3 extends over 12 amino acids. V was cut by 8 bases and J by 1 base, with 8 bases left in between. The chain's CDR3 is CASGVSQETQYF. CDR3 nucleotide sequence: TGTGCCAGCGGCGTTTCCCAAGAGACCCAGTACTTC.

As to this clonotype: Likely a read error: the CDR3 ends without its conserved phenylalanine or tryptophan. No DNA is shown, since the ends of the CDR3 on it are uncertain; the CDR3 is the one TCRdb lists. The chain combines TRBV19 with TRBJ2-7; the D call of TRBD2 is as the table states it, not checked on the DNA. From germline, CDR1 is LNHDA and CDR2 SQIVND (reference sequence). The CDR3 is 16 residues long, ends included. This chain's CDR3 is CASRPSLQGGEQKIYL.

The chain employs TRBV6-6 and TRBJ1-5; tentative D call: TRBD1 (5 bases). Germline CDR1 MNHNY, CDR2 SVGAGI (reference sequence). The length of the CDR3 is 15 residues. With 6 bases removed from V and 3 bases from J, the gap between germline ends came to 15 bases. The CDR3 loop is CASRGPGDHNQPQHF. In DNA form, the CDR3 reads TGTGCCAGCAGGGGACCGGGCGACCACAATCAGCCCCAGCATTTT.

V is TRBV7-6 and J is TRBJ2-6; no reliable D call. This CDR3 region has 15 residues. Germline V gene lookup returns CDR1 SGHVS and CDR2 FNYEAQ. Trimming shortened V by 5 bases and J by 0 bases, and 8 bases separated the two germline ends. In nucleotides, the CDR3 is TGTGCCAGCAGCCCAGTGGGCTCTGGGGCCAACGTCCTGACTTTC. Protein: CASSPVGSGANVLTF.

The table lists this clonotype with a few counts. The V and J genes are TRBV3-1 and TRBJ1-1; TRBD1 might be the D (5 bases). V was trimmed by 2 bases and J by 0 bases, leaving 7 bases between them. The CDR3 covers 14 residues. Per germline, CDR1 LGHDT and CDR2 YNNKEL (reference sequence). CDR3 DNA sequence: TGTGCCAGCAGCCAACCAGGGATGAACACTGAAGCTTTCTTT. This gives the protein CASSQPGMNTEAFF.

This clonotype was detected many times. The chain uses TRBV7-6 and TRBJ1-3; 8 positions match TRBD1. Germline values: CDR1 SGHVS, CDR2 FNYEAQ. This CDR3 has 15 amino acids. V was clipped by 4 bases and J by 7 bases; unmatched bases: 9. CDR3 protein: CASSSPGQERNTIYF. In nucleotides, the CDR3 is TGTGCCAGCAGCTCGCCGGGACAGGAAAGGAACACCATATATTTT.

The chain carries TRBV7-9 and TRBJ2-7; 14 bases are a match to TRBD2. This CDR3 contains 18 residues. Germline values: CDR1 SEHNR, CDR2 FQNEAQ (reference sequence). The trim removed 2 bases at V and 3 bases at J, leaving 9 bases unmatched. The CDR3 loop is CASSLKGGLAGVVYEQYF. Here the CDR3 DNA reads TGTGCCAGCAGCTTAAAGGGGGGACTAGCGGGAGTGGTCTACGAGCAGTACTTC.

This clonotype occurred many times. The chain is built from TRBV12-3 or TRBV12-4 and TRBJ1-1; 9 bases agree with TRBD1. Trimming cost V 6 bases and J 12 bases; bases outside gene matches: 11. CDR3 length: 13 residues. As DNA, the CDR3 is TGTGCCAGCAGACCAACAGGGGGCAGCGAGACTTTCTTT. Translation gives CASRPTGGSETFF.

The V gene is TRBV28, the J gene TRBJ1-3, with D unclear. This CDR3 has 12 amino acids. V lost 8 bases and J lost 2, with 7 bases in between. Germline values: CDR1 MDHEN, CDR2 SYDVKM. As DNA, the CDR3 is TGTGCCAGCCGACTAGCTGGAAACACCATATATTTT. Translated, it gives CASRLAGNTIYF.

A few counts support this clonotype. The chain couples TRBV12-3 or TRBV12-4 to TRBJ1-5, with D possibly matching TRBD1 (5 bases). This CDR3 has 14 amino acids. V was shortened by 3 bases and J by 8 bases, with 14 bases between the two germline ends. CDR3 region: CASSLGGVEEPQHF. The DNA for the CDR3 is TGTGCCAGCAGTTTGGGGGGGGTGGAGGAGCCCCAGCATTTT.

The V call is TRBV27, the J call TRBJ2-1; TRBD1 matches at 7 bases. Germline V gene sequence: CDR1 MNHEY, CDR2 SMNVEV (reference sequence). The V segment lost 1 base and the J segment 0 bases; nucleotides outside the gene matches: 3. The CDR3 is made up of 16 amino acids. As DNA, the CDR3 is TGTGCCAGCAGTTTATTGACAGGGTTCTCCTACAATGAGCAGTTCTTC. Translating gives CASSLLTGFSYNEQFF.

The rearrangement links TRBV9 to TRBJ1-1, with D tentatively TRBD1 (5 bases). The V gene's germline CDR1 is SGDLS and CDR2 YYNGEE. V lost 1 base to trimming and J lost 3 bases, with 10 bases between them. This CDR3 spans 14 amino acids. In nucleotides, the CDR3 is TGTGCCAGCAGCGTATTCGGGGGGGACACTGAAGCTTTCTTT. It translates to CASSVFGGDTEAFF. The variable domain in full, completed from reference TRBV9 and TRBJ1-1, reads DSGVTQTPKHLITATGQRVTLRCSPRSGDLSVYWYQQSLDQGLQFLIQYYNGEERAKGNILERFSAQQFPDLHSELNLSSLELGDSALYFCASSVFGGDTEAFFGQGTRLTVV.

The J gene is TRBJ1-5, the V gene TRBV3-1, with unresolved D. Germline CDR1 LGHDT, CDR2 YNNKEL (reference sequence). The CDR3 consists of 14 residues. V shed 5 bases and J shed 4 bases, with 12 bases lying between them. DNA for the CDR3: TGTGCCAGCAGCGACATAGGACGGAATCAGCCCCAGCATTTT. It is translated as CASSDIGRNQPQHF.